This TCR beta chain was retrieved from a study of long-term antiretroviral therapy in people with HIV. Running of the v3.0 immunoSEQ assay took place at survey level. Generated by immunoSEQ multiplex PCR, the TCRdb table keeps only in-frame clones and is missing some. The sample holds tens of thousands of clones, 94% seen once. This specimen consisted of unsorted PBMCs, obtained about 9 years after starting antiretroviral therapy. The clonotype originates from a man aged 25 to 40 with HIV.

CDR3 sequence reads: CAIMNTGTATYEQYF. As DNA, the CDR3 is TGTGCCATCATGAATACCGGGACAGCAACCTACGAGCAGTACTTC. The V gene is TRBV10-3, the J gene TRBJ2-7; 7 bases line up with TRBD1. Germline trimming cut 7 bases from V and 2 bases from J; bases unmatched to any gene: 11. Germline loops: CDR1 ENHRY, CDR2 SYGVKD. There are 15 residues in the CDR3.